These 25 T cell receptor beta chains were all obtained from the same sample, sequenced in a study of blood T cell repertoires in COVID-19. Only in-frame clones appear in the TCRdb table, and some are missing; sequencing was by immunoSEQ multiplex PCR. The sample lists some 260,000 clones, just over 85% occurring once. Sequenced material: peripheral blood. The receptors come from a man of 80 years or more with acute or convalescent COVID-19.

The rearrangement joins TRBV3-1 (or the pseudogene TRBV3-2) to TRBJ1-2; D unresolved. The CDR3 length is 14 residues. The germline V gene has CDR1 LGHDT and CDR2 YNNKEL (reference sequence). V was pared by 0 bases and J by 7 bases, with 12 bases between. In nucleotides, the CDR3 is TGTGCCAGCAGCCAAGAAAGTGGCCGTGTTGGCTACACCTTC. Amino acids: CASSQESGRVGYTF.

The rearrangement links TRBV9 to TRBJ1-1; D might be TRBD1 (5 bases). Trimming removed 3 bases at V and 2 bases at J, with 14 bases between. Germline-derived CDR1 and CDR2 are SGDLS and YYNGEE. This CDR3 is built from 15 residues. In nucleotides, the CDR3 is TGTGCCAGCAGCGCCTGGGGGGGGGTCAACACTGAAGCTTTCTTT. This codes for CASSAWGGVNTEAFF.

The chain employs TRBV18 and TRBJ2-2, with 9 bases fitting TRBD1. Germline values: CDR1 KGHSH, CDR2 LQKENI. The V and J ends lost 2 bases and 2 bases, in that order; junction bases with no gene match: 3. The CDR3 extends over 16 amino acids. The CDR3 region has the DNA TGTGCCAGCTCACCAACGGGACAGGGTAACACCGGGGAGCTGTTTTTT. It yields the protein CASSPTGQGNTGELFF.

The rearrangement links TRBV11-2 to TRBJ2-1; D gene uncertain. The CDR3 totals 18 residues. Germline V gene sequence: CDR1 SGHAT, CDR2 FQNNGV. V was cut by 1 base and J by 0 bases, with 16 bases left in between. The CDR3 region has the DNA TGTGCCAGCAGCTTAGTCAGTTATGGGTGGAGCTCCTACAATGAGCAGTTCTTC. Its protein product is CASSLVSYGWSSYNEQFF. Looking up the rest from reference TRBV11-2 and TRBJ2-1 gives the full variable domain: EAGVAQSPRYKIIEKRQSVAFWCNPISGHATLYWYQQILGQGPKLLIQFQNNGVVDDSQLPKDRFSAERLKGVDSTLKIQPAKLEDSAVYLCASSLVSYGWSSYNEQFFGPGTRLTVL.

This sequence joins TRBV21-1 and TRBJ2-1; TRBD2 reflects the table's D call only, with no check against the DNA. TRBV21-1 is a known pseudogene. The CDR3 totals 22 residues. The CDR3 is CASSKAAQQASGGPMSYNEQFF. CDR3 bases: TGTGCCAGCAGCAAAGCTGCCCAACAGGCTAGCGGGGGCCCAATGTCTTACAATGAGCAGTTCTTC.

The sample holds one count of this clone. The chain has TRBV25-1 and TRBJ1-3; 7 positions match TRBD1. Germline V CDR1 and CDR2: MGHDK, SYGVNS. This CDR3 is built from 16 residues. V shed 1 base and J 4 bases; nucleotides not matched to a gene: 7. DNA for the CDR3: TGTGCCAGCAGTGAATTCGACAGGGATTACGGAAACACCATATATTTT. Its protein product is CASSEFDRDYGNTIYF.

This chain links TRBV19 with TRBJ1-1; D uncertain. V shed 7 bases and J shed 7 bases, with 13 bases lying between them. This CDR3 is built from 12 residues. Per germline, CDR1 LNHDA and CDR2 SQIVND (reference sequence). The CDR3 region has the DNA TGTGCCAGTAATGAGAGCGAAGGTGAAGCTTTCTTT. Protein: CASNESEGEAFF.

In this sample, this clone turned up a few times. The V and J genes are TRBV4-2 and TRBJ2-2; 9 positions match TRBD1. The CDR3 runs 15 residues. J lost 6 bases, V lost 4 bases, and 6 bases had no gene match. Looked up from germline, CDR1 is LGHNA and CDR2 is YNFKEQ. CDR3 in DNA: TGTGCCAGCAGCCCCGGGACAGGGAGGGCCGGGGAGCTGTTTTTT. Protein product: CASSPGTGRAGELFF.

The V call is TRBV3-1 (or the pseudogene TRBV3-2), the J call TRBJ1-2, with 7 bases that match TRBD1. Germline assignment: CDR1 LGHDT and CDR2 YNNKEL (reference sequence). CDR3 length: 16 amino acids. V lost 0 bases to trimming and J lost 4 bases; unmatched junction nucleotides: 8. CDR3 loop: CASSQDFGTGAYGYTF. Here the CDR3 DNA reads TGTGCCAGCAGCCAAGATTTTGGTACAGGGGCCTATGGCTACACCTTC.

On this clone: The junction does not match germline at one end; this may be a read error. V gene TRBV11-2 combines with J gene TRBJ2-3; 8 bases are a match to TRBD2. Looked up from germline, CDR1 is SGHAT and CDR2 is FQNNGV. This CDR3 has 15 residues. The CDR3, as DNA: TGTGCCAGCAACTTAAATAGCGGGGGCACAGATACGCAGTATTTT. It encodes CASNLNSGGTDTQYF.

The rearrangement uses TRBV11-2 and TRBJ1-4; 8 bases are a match to TRBD1. The junction had 2 bases not matched to a gene; V was cut back by 5 bases and J by 0 bases. CDR1 SGHAT and CDR2 FQNNGV come from the germline V gene. The length of the CDR3 is 15 residues. CDR3 loop: CASSPDRATNEKLFF. The CDR3 nucleotides read TGTGCCAGCAGCCCGGACAGGGCAACTAATGAAAAACTGTTTTTT.

This chain uses TRBV5-1 with TRBJ2-5; perhaps TRBD2 as D (7 bases). V was trimmed by 0 bases and J by 0 bases, leaving 12 bases between them. The CDR3 extends over 16 amino acids. The germline V gene has CDR1 SGHRS and CDR2 YFSETQ. The CDR3 protein is CASSLVGGGHQETQYF. The CDR3 DNA follows: TGCGCCAGCAGCTTGGTAGGGGGGGGTCACCAAGAGACCCAGTACTTC.

The genes are TRBV10-3 and TRBJ2-1; 8 positions match TRBD2. The CDR3 totals 15 residues. Germline loops: CDR1 ENHRY, CDR2 SYGVKD. V lost 3 bases and J lost 3; bases outside the gene matches: 4. The CDR3 region has the DNA TGTGCCATCAGTGATTGGCTAGCGGGCTACAATGAGCAGTTCTTC. This sequence encodes CAISDWLAGYNEQFF.

The V and J genes are TRBV6-2 or TRBV6-3 and TRBJ1-4; 7 bases fit TRBD1. The CDR3 has 14 amino acids. Unmatched junction bases numbered 5, after V lost 5 bases and J lost 5 bases. Germline CDR1 reads MNHEY; CDR2 reads SVGEGT. DNA for the CDR3: TGTGCCAGCAGTGGGACAGCACCAAATGAAAAACTGTTTTTT. Amino acid sequence: CASSGTAPNEKLFF.

V usage is TRBV15 and J usage is TRBJ1-5; D call uncertain. V lost 1 base and J lost 5, with 9 bases in between. CDR1 is LNHNV, CDR2 YYDKDF, per germline (reference sequence). The CDR3 is 14 amino acids. CDR3: CATSRGRGDQPQHF. CDR3 bases: TGTGCCACCAGCAGAGGGCGGGGTGATCAGCCCCAGCATTTT.

The gene calls are TRBV3-1 (or the pseudogene TRBV3-2) and TRBJ2-2, with D perhaps TRBD1 (6 bases). The CDR3 sequence is 15 residues long. Trimming took off 5 bases at V and 3 bases at J, with 13 bases between the two ends. Germline assignment: CDR1 LGHDT and CDR2 YNNKEL (reference sequence). CDR3 sequence: CASSSQGLHTGELFF. The DNA of the CDR3 is TGTGCCAGCAGCTCGCAGGGGCTCCACACCGGGGAGCTGTTTTTT.

This clone was detected only once. The CDR3 spells CSVEQGGTYGYTF. As DNA, the CDR3 is TGCAGCGTGGAACAGGGAGGGACTTATGGCTACACCTTC. V gene TRBV29-1 combines with J gene TRBJ1-2, with D possibly TRBD1 on 6 matching bases. This CDR3 contains 13 residues. The V gene's germline CDR1 is SQVTM and CDR2 ANQGSEA. V was pared by 6 bases and J by 5 bases, with 16 bases between.

The J gene is TRBJ1-4, the V gene TRBV4-2; TRBD1 agrees at 9 bases. J lost 7 bases, V lost 4 bases, and 7 bases had no gene match. The CDR3 spans 15 residues. Per the germline V gene, CDR1 is LGHNA and CDR2 is YNFKEQ. The CDR3 bases are TGTGCCAGCAGCCCTTCCGGGACAGGGCGTGAAAAACTGTTTTTT. This translates into CASSPSGTGREKLFF.

J is TRBJ2-1 and V is TRBV29-1; tentatively, D is TRBD1 (6 bases). Germline V lookup: CDR1 SQVTM, CDR2 ANQGSEA. There are 13 residues in the CDR3. With 7 bases removed from V and 2 bases from J, the gap between germline ends came to 12 bases. CDR3 bases: TGCAGCGGGTGGGCAGGGGCCTACAATGAGCAGTTCTTC. This gives the protein CSGWAGAYNEQFF.

The chain employs TRBV2 and TRBJ1-5, with D perhaps TRBD1 (6 bases). The CDR3 is 15 residues long. CDR1 SNHLY and CDR2 FYNNEI come from the germline V gene. V lost 4 bases, J lost 3 bases, and 13 bases lay in between. CDR3 nucleotide sequence: TGTGCCAGCAGTGTGGGCAGGGGCACCAATCAGCCCCAGCATTTT. This encodes CASSVGRGTNQPQHF. The variable domain in full, with the rest retrieved from reference TRBV2 and TRBJ1-5, is EPEVTQTPSHQVTQMGQEVILRCVPISNHLYFYWYRQILGQKVEFLVSFYNNEISEKSEIFDDQFSVERPDGSNFTLKIRSTKLEDSAMYFCASSVGRGTNQPQHFGDGTRLSIL.

The V gene is TRBV7-2, the J gene TRBJ1-3; D is unclear. V was cut by 5 bases and J by 2 bases, with 13 bases left in between. The germline gives CDR1 SGHTA, CDR2 FQGNSA. The CDR3 length is 15 residues. CDR3 bases: TGTGCCAGCAGCCTTCGACTTGGAACTGGAAACACCATATATTTT. This translates into CASSLRLGTGNTIYF.

This chain joins TRBV29-1 and TRBJ1-2; D ambiguous. V lost 7 bases and J 4 bases, leaving 10 bases between the germline ends. The CDR3 runs to 11 residues. Germline V gives CDR1 SQVTM, CDR2 ANQGSEA. CDR3: CSAYNGYGYTF. The DNA of the CDR3 is TGCAGCGCGTACAATGGCTATGGCTACACCTTC.

V usage is TRBV27 and J usage is TRBJ1-1, with a possible D match to TRBD1 (6 bases). Germline loops: CDR1 MNHEY, CDR2 SMNVEV (reference sequence). Trimming removed 6 bases at V and 4 bases at J, with 18 bases between. The CDR3 has 15 amino acids. The CDR3: CASRAAGAGFTEAFF. The DNA for the CDR3 is TGTGCCAGCAGGGCAGCAGGGGCTGGATTCACTGAAGCTTTCTTT.

This clone was counted only a few times. V and J are TRBV9 and TRBJ1-1; possible D gene TRBD1, 6 bases. With 0 bases removed from V and 1 base from J, the gap between germline ends came to 13 bases. Germline V gene sequence: CDR1 SGDLS, CDR2 YYNGEE. This CDR3 spans 16 amino acids. The CDR3 sequence is CASSVGWRTANTEAFF. CDR3 in DNA: TGTGCCAGCAGCGTAGGGTGGAGGACAGCGAACACTGAAGCTTTCTTT.

The chain carries TRBV15 and TRBJ2-7; perhaps TRBD2 as D (6 bases). CDR1 LNHNV and CDR2 YYDKDF come from the germline V gene (reference sequence). V was clipped by 0 bases and J by 5 bases, with 17 bases between them. This CDR3 contains 16 residues. The DNA for the CDR3 is TGTGCCACCAGCAGAGATCTAGCAGGGTGGAGGGACGAGCAGTACTTC. Translating it yields CATSRDLAGWRDEQYF.